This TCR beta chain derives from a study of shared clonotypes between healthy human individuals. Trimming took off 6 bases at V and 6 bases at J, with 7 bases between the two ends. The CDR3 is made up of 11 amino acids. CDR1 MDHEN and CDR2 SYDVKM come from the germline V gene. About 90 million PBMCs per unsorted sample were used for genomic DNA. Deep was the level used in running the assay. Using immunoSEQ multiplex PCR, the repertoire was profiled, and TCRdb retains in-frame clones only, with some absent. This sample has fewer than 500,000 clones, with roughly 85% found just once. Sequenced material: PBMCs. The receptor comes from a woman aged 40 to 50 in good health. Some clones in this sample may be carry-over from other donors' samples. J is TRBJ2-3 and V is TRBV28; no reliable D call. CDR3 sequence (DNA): TGTGCCAGCAGCTTGATGGATACGCAGTATTTT. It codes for CASSLMDTQYF.